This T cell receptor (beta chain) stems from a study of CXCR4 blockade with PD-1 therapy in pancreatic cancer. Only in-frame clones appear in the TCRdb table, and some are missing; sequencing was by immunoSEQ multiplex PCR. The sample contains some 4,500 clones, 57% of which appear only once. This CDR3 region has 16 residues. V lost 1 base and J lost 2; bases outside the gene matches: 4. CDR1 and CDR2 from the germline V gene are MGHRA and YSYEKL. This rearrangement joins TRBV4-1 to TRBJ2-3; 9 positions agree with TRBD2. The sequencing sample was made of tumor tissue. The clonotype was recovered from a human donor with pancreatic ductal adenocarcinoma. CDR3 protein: CASSQGTSEATDTQYF. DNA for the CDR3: TGCGCCAGCAGCCAAGGGACTAGCGAGGCCACAGATACGCAGTATTTT.